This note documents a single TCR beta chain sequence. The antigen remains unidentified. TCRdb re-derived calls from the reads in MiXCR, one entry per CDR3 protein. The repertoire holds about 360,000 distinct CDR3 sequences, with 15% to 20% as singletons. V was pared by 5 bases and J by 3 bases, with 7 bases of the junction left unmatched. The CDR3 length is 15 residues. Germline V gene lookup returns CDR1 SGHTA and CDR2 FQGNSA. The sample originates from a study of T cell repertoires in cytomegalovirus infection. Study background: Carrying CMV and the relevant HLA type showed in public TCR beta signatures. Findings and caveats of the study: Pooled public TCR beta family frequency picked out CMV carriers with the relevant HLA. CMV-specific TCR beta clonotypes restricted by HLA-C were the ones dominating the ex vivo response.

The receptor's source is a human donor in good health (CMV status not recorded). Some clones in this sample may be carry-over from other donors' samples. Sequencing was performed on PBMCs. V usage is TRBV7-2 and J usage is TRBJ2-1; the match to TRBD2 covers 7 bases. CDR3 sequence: CASSPPPGGYNEQFF. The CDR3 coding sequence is TGTGCCAGCAGCCCCCCCCCGGGGGGCTACAATGAGCAGTTCTTC.